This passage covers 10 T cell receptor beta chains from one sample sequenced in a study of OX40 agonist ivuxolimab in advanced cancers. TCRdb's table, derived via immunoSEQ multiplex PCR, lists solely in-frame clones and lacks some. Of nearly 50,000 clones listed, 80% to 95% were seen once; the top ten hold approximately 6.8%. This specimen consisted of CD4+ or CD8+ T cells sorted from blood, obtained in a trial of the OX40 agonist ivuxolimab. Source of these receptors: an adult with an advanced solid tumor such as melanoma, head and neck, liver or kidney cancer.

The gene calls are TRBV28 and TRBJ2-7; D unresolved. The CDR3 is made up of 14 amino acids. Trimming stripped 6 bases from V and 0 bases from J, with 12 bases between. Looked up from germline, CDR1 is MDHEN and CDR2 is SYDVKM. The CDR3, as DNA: TGTGCCAGCAGCCGTCACAAGAGCTCCTACGAGCAGTACGTC. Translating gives CASSRHKSSYEQYV.

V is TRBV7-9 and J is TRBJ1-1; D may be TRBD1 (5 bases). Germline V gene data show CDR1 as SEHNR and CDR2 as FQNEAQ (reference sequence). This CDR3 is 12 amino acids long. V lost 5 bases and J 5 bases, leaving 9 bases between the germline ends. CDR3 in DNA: TGTGCCAGCAGCCGAGGGGATACTGAAGCTTTCTTT. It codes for CASSRGDTEAFF. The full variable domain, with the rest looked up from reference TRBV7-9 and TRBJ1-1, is DTGVSQNPRHKITKRGQNVTFRCDPISEHNRLYWYRQTLGQGPEFLTYFQNEAQLEKSRLLSDRFSAERPKGSFSTLEIQRTEQGDSAMYLCASSRGDTEAFFGQGTRLTVV.

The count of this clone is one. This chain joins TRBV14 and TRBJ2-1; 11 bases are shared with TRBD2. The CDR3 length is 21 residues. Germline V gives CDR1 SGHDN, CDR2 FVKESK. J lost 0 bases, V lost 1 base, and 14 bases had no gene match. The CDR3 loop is CASSQVRGSSGGTSSYNEQFF. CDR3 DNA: TGTGCCAGCAGCCAAGTGAGGGGTTCTAGCGGGGGGACAAGCTCCTACAATGAGCAGTTCTTC.

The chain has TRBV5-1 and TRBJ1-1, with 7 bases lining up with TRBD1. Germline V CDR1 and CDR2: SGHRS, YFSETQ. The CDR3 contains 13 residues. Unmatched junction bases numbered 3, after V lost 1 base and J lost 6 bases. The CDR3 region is CASSLTGTAEAFF. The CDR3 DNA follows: TGCGCCAGCAGCTTGACCGGGACAGCTGAAGCTTTCTTT.

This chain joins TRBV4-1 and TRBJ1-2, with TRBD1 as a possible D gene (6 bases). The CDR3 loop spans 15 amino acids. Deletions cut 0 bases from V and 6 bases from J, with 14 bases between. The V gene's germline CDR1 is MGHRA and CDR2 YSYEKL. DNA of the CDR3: TGCGCCAGCAGCCAAGAGAGGGGGGAGAGCGATGGCTACACCTTC. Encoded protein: CASSQERGESDGYTF.

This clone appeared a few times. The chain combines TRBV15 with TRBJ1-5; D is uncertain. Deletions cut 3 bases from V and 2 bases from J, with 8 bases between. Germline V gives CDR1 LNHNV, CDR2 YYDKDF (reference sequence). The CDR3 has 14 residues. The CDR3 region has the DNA TGTGCCACCAGCAGTTGGAAGGGCAATCAGCCCCAGCATTTT. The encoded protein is CATSSWKGNQPQHF.

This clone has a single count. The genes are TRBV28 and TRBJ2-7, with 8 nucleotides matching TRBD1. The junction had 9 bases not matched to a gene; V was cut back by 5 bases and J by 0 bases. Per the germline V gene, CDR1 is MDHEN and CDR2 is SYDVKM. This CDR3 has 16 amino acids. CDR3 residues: CASSRKQGESSYEQYV. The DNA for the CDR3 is TGTGCCAGCAGTCGAAAACAGGGGGAGAGCTCCTACGAGCAGTACGTC.

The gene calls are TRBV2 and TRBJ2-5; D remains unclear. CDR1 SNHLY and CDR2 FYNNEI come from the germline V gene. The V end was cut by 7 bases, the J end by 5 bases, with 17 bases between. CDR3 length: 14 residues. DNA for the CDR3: TGTGCCAGCAAAGTGACGGACCCCCGTGAGACCCAGTACTTC. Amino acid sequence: CASKVTDPRETQYF.

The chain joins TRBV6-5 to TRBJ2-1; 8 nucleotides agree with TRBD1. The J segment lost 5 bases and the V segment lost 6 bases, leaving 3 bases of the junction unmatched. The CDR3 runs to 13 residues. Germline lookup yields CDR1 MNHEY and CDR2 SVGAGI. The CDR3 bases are TGTGCCAGCAGCCACAGGGGGGACAATGAGCAGTTCTTC. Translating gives CASSHRGDNEQFF.

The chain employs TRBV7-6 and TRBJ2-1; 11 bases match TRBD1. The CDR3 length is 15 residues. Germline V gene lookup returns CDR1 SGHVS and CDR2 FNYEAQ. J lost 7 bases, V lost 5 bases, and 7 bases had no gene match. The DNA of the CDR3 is TGTGCCAGCAGCGCGGGACAGGGGGGCGGGAATGAGCAGTTCTTC. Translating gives CASSAGQGGGNEQFF.